This T cell receptor beta chain was captured in a study of blood T cell repertoires in COVID-19. Study details: Acute and convalescent COVID-19 samples came from the United States, Italy and Spain. Nucleic acid was either cDNA or gDNA, and it came from T cells, B-cell-depleted T cells, or PBMCs.

Original data processing: The authors estimated nucleated cell counts from reference gene primer amplification. Repertoires were generated with immunoSEQ multiplex PCR, while TCRdb's copy carries only in-frame clones and drops some. Clone size and the V and J calls come from that table; the DNA yielded D and trimming. The data contain under 35,000 clones, more than 80% of them singletons. The CDR3 loop spans 17 amino acids. Deletions cut 4 bases from V and 0 bases from J, with 16 bases between. The germline gives CDR1 SGDLS, CDR2 YYNGEE. The sequenced sample consisted of peripheral blood. This TCR was sampled from a human donor in a cohort sampled during active COVID-19. The chain couples TRBV9 to TRBJ2-2; D might be TRBD1 (6 bases). The CDR3 DNA reads as TGTGCCAGCAGCTTAAGACGACAGGCGGCGAACACCGGGGAGCTGTTTTTT. It yields the protein CASSLRRQAANTGELFF. The full variable domain, completed using reference TRBV9 and TRBJ2-2, is DSGVTQTPKHLITATGQRVTLRCSPRSGDLSVYWYQQSLDQGLQFLIQYYNGEERAKGNILERFSAQQFPDLHSELNLSSLELGDSALYFCASSLRRQAANTGELFFGEGSRLTVL.